This T cell receptor beta chain was captured in a study of blood T cell repertoires in COVID-19. The CDR3 length is 16 residues. V dropped 3 bases and J dropped 2; count of bases not matched to a gene: 10. The germline CDR1 and CDR2 sequences are KGHSH and LQKENI. This clone was seen just once. The repertoire was sequenced with immunoSEQ multiplex PCR; TCRdb's copy has only in-frame clones and lacks some. The sample holds a few hundred thousand clones; roughly nine tenths are singletons and the top ten take 3% to 3.5%. V is TRBV18 and J is TRBJ2-7; 7 bases are a match to TRBD2. This clonotype originated in a young man with active or convalescent COVID-19. Sequenced material: peripheral blood. The CDR3 sequence is CASSPQTTGLTYEQYF. CDR3 nucleotide sequence: TGTGCCAGCTCACCGCAGACTACGGGACTAACCTACGAGCAGTACTTC.